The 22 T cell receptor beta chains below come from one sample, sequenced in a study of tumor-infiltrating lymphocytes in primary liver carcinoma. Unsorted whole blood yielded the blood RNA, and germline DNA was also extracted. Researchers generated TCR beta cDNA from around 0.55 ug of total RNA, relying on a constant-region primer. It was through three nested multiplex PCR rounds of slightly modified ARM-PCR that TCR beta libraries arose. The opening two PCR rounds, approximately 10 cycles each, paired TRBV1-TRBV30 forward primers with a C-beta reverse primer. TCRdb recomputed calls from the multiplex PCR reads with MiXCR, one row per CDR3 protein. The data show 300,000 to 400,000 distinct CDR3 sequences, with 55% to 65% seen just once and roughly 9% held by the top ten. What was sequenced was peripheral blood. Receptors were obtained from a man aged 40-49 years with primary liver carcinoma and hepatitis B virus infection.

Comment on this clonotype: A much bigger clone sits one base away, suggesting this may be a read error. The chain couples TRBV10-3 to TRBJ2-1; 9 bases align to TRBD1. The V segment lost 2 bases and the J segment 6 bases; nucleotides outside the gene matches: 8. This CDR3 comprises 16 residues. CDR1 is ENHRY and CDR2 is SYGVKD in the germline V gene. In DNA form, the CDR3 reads TGTGCCATCAGTGAGCCGGGACAGGGAATGGTCAATGAGCAGTTCTTC. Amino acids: CAISEPGQGMVNEQFF.

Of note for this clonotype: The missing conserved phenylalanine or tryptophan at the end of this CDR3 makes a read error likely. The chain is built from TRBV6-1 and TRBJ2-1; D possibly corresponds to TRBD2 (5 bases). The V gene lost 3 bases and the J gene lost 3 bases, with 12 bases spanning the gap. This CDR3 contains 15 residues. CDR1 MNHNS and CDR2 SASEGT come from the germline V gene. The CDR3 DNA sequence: TGTGCCAGCAGTGACGCGGCGGCGGGCTACAATGAGCAGTTCTTG. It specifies CASSDAAAGYNEQFL.

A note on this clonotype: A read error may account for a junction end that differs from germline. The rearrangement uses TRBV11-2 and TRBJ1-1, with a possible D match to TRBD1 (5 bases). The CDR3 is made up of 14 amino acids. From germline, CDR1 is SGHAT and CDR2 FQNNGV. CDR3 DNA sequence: TGTGCCAGCACCCCTGGGGGGAGAACATTTGAAGTTTTCTTT. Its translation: CASTPGGRTFEVFF.

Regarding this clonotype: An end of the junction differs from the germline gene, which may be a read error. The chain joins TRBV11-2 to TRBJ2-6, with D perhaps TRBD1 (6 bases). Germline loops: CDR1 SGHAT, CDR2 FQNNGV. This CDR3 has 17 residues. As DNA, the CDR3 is TGTGCCAGCAGCTCGGCGAGAGGGGGAACTGGGGCTAACGTCCTGACTTTC. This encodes CASSSARGGTGANVLTF.

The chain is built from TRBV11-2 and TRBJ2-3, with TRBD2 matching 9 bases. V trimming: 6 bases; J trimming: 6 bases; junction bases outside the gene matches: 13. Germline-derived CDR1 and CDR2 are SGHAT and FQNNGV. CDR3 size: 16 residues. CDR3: CASSSGLAGVSDTQYF. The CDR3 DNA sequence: TGTGCCAGCAGTTCGGGATTAGCGGGAGTGTCGGATACGCAGTATTTT.

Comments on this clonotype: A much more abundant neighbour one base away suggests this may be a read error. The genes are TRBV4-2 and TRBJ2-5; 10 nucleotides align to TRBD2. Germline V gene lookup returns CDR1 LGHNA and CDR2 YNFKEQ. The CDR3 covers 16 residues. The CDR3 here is CASSQEIAGGFEIQYF. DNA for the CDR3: TGTGCCAGCAGCCAAGAGATAGCGGGAGGATTTGAGATCCAGTACTTC.

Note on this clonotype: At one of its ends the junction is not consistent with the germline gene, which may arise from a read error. CDR3 in DNA: TGTGCCAGCAGCTTCGGTGGGTCACCCCTCCGCTTT. Amino acids: CASSFGGSPLRF. This sequence joins TRBV7-9 and TRBJ1-6; D unclear. Germline assignment: CDR1 SEHNR and CDR2 FQNEAQ (reference sequence). This CDR3 spans 12 amino acids.

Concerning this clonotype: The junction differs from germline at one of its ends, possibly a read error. In DNA, the CDR3 is TGTGCCGGCAGCTTTAGACCTGGGGCCAATGAGCAGTTCTTC. As protein: CAGSFRPGANEQFF. The chain couples TRBV11-2 to TRBJ2-1; tentative D call: TRBD1 (5 bases). Germline V gene data show CDR1 as SGHAT and CDR2 as FQNNGV. The CDR3 has 14 amino acids.

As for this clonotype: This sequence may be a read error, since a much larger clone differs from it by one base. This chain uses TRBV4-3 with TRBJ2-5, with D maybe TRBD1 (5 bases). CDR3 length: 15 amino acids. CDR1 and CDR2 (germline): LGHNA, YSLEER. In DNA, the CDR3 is TGCGCCAGCAGCCAAGGTGGGGCAACGGCGGAGATCCAGTACTTC. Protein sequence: CASSQGGATAEIQYF.

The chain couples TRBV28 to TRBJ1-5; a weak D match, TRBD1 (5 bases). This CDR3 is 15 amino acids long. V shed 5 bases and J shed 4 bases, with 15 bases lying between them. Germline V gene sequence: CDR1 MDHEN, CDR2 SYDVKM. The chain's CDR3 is CASSPPGRGNQPQHF. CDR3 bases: TGTGCCAGCAGTCCCCCGGGACGAGGTAATCAGCCCCAGCATTTT.

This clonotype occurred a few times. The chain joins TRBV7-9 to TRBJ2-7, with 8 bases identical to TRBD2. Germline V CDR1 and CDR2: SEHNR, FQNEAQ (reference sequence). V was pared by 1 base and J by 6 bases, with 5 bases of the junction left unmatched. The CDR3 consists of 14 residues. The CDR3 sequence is CASSLEAGAREQYF. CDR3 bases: TGTGCCAGCAGCTTAGAAGCGGGAGCTCGCGAGCAGTACTTC.

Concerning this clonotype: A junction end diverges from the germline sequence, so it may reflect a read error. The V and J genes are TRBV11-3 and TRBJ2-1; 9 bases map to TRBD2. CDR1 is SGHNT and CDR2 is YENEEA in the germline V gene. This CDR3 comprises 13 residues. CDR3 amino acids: CTSRRLAVNEQFF. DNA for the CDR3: TGTACCAGCCGCCGACTAGCGGTTAATGAGCAGTTCTTC.

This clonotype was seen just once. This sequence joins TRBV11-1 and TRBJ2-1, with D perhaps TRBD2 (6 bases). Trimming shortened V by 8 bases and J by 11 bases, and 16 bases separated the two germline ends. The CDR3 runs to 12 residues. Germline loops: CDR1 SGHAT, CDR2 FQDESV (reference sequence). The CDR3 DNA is TGTGCCAGCGGGCCGGAGGGGAATAAGCAGTTCTTC. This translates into CASGPEGNKQFF.

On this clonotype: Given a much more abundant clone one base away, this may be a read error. The CDR3 is CASSRGTGENIQNF. DNA of the CDR3: TGTGCCAGCAGCCGCGGGACAGGGGAAAACATTCAGAACTTC. The chain has TRBV6-1 and TRBJ2-4; 10 positions agree with TRBD1. Germline CDR1 is MNHNS and CDR2 is SASEGT. The CDR3 is 14 amino acids.

The CDR3 DNA is TGTGCCAGCAGGGGGGGTCGTAGCGGGGCCACCGGGGAGCTGTTTTTT. The encoded protein is CASRGGRSGATGELFF. The chain links TRBV2 to TRBJ2-2, with TRBD2 identical over 8 bases. Losses at the gene ends were 6 bases for V and 4 bases for J; bases not matched to a gene: 10. The CDR3 consists of 16 residues. In germline, CDR1 is SNHLY, CDR2 FYNNEI.

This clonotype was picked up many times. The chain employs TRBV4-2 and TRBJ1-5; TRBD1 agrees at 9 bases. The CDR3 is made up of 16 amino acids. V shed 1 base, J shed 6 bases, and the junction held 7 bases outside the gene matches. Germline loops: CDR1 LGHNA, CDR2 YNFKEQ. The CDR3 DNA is TGTGCCAGCAGCCAAGCACAGGGGGCGAGAAGTCAGCCCCAGCATTTT. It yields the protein CASSQAQGARSQPQHF.

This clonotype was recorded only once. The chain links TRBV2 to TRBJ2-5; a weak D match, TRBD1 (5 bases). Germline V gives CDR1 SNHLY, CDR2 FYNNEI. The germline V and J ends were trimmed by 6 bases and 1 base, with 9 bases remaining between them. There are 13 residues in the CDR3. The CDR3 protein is CASRWGIQETQYF. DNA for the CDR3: TGTGCCAGCAGGTGGGGCATCCAAGAGACCCAGTACTTC.

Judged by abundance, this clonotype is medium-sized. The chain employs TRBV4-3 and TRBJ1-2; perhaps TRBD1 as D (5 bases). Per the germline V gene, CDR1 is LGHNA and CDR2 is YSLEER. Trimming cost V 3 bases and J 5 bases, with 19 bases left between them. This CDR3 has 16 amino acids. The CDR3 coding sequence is TGCGCCAGCAGCCAGGAAAGGGACGGAGCTATTTATGGCTACACCTTC. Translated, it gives CASSQERDGAIYGYTF.

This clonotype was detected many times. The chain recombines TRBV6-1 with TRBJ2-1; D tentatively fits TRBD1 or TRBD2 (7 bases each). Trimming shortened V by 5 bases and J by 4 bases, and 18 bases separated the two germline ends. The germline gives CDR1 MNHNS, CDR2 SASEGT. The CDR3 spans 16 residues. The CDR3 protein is CASSPLQGGPYNEQFF. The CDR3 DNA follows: TGTGCCAGCAGTCCTCTCCAGGGGGGGCCATACAATGAGCAGTTCTTC.

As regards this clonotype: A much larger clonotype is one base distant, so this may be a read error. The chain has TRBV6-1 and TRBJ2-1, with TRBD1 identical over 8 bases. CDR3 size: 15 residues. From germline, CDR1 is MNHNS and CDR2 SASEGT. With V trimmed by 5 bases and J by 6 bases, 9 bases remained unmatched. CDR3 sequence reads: CASSNIGQGTNEQFF. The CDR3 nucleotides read TGTGCCAGCAGTAACATCGGACAGGGCACCAATGAGCAGTTCTTC.

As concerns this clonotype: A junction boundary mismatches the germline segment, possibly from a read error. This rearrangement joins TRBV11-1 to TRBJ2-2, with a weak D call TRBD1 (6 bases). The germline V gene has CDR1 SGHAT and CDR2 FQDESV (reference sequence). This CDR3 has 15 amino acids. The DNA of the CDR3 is TGTACCAGCAGCCCATTTGCAGGGGCGGTCGGGAAGCTGTTTTTT. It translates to CTSSPFAGAVGKLFF.

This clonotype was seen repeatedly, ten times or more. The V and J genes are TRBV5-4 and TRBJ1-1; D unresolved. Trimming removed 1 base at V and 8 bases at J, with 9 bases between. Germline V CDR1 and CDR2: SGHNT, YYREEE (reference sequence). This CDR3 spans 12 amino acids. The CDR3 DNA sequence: TGTGCCAGCAGCTTGTTTCTGGCAGAAGCTTTCTTT. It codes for CASSLFLAEAFF.